This T cell receptor beta chain emerged from a study of breast tumors, draining lymph nodes, adjacent tissues. This clonotype has a count of ten or more. The antigen is unknown. This CDR3 region has 11 residues. Trimming pared 4 bases from V and 1 base from J, leaving 4 bases between. Germline assignment: CDR1 SQVTM and CDR2 ANQGSEA. TCRdb reprocessed the multiplex PCR reads with MiXCR, giving one entry per CDR3 protein. The data show 200,000 to 250,000 distinct CDR3 sequences, less than 45% seen once. Study observations and caveats: That most tumor T cells come from lymph nodes remained unproven. Data fit most tumor T cells coming from lymph node, expanding in tumor. Compared with basal-like, luminal-like tumors shared significantly more repertoire with nontumor tissue. Tumor TCR diversity was below lymph nodes but above nontumor tissue.

The lymph nodes were axillary draining lymph nodes from breast cancer patients. The clonotype originates from a female donor with breast cancer. Some clones in this sample may be carry-over from other donors' samples. V and J are TRBV29-1 and TRBJ2-5; D unclear. What was sequenced was axillary lymph node tissue. The CDR3 loop is CSVAPQETQYF. The CDR3 DNA reads TGCAGCGTTGCTCCCCAAGAGACCCAGTACTTC. The whole variable domain, remainder taken from reference TRBV29-1 and TRBJ2-5, is SAVISQKPSRDICQRGTSLTIQCQVDSQVTMMFWYRQQPGQSLTLIATANQGSEATYESGFVIDKFPISRPNLTFSTLTVSNMSPEDSSIYLCSVAPQETQYFGPGTRLLVL.